This TCR beta chain emerged from a study of shared clonotypes between healthy human individuals. Looked up from germline, CDR1 is MGHRA and CDR2 is YSYEKL. The CDR3 consists of 16 residues. V gave up 0 bases and J gave up 4 bases; unmatched junction bases: 9. Study findings and constraints: Few donors limited the genetic and exposure-history diversity represented.

Regarding this clone: The antigen is unknown.

A split of CD4+ cells into CD45RA+ naive and CD45RA-negative memory subsets was performed. Sequencing was performed with immunoSEQ multiplex PCR; in TCRdb, only in-frame clones are kept and a portion is missing. This table holds over a million clones, 75% found once. The J gene is TRBJ2-7, the V gene TRBV4-1; 7 bases are shared with TRBD1. Specimen: memory CD4+ T cells sorted from blood. Documented subset: CD45RA-negative fraction. The clonotype originates from a young man in good health. In DNA, the CDR3 is TGCGCCAGCAGCCAAGATATAGAGGGGGCGAGGTACGAGCAGTACTTC. It specifies CASSQDIEGARYEQYF.